Included here is one TCR beta chain sequence, with context. Its antigen is undetermined. These data belong to a study of cytomegalovirus exposure and HLA in healthy donors. General observations from the study: The classifier was said to identify cytomegalovirus status with high specificity and sensitivity. Most TCR sequences were rare, but some public TCRs occurred in many donors.

TCRdb's copy holds only in-frame clones and misses some; the assay was immunoSEQ multiplex PCR. The top ten clones hold 1% to 1.5% of a sample with approximately 110,000 clones, around 94% of them seen once. The donors belonged to the approximately 110-subject validation cohort, separate from the roughly 720-subject first cohort. J was trimmed by 8 bases and V by 4 bases; bases with no gene match: 8. The CDR3 extends over 14 amino acids. Looked up from germline, CDR1 is SEHNR and CDR2 is FQNEAQ (reference sequence). The chain carries TRBV7-9 and TRBJ2-1; 7 bases map to TRBD1. This TCR derives from a woman aged 18 to 35 in good health and CMV-seronegative. Sequencing was performed on PBMCs. In nucleotides, the CDR3 is TGTGCCAGCAGCTCGGGACAGAAGAGAGATGAGCAGTTCTTC. Translating gives CASSSGQKRDEQFF. The whole variable domain, remainder taken from reference TRBV7-9 and TRBJ2-1, is DTGVSQNPRHKITKRGQNVTFRCDPISEHNRLYWYRQTLGQGPEFLTYFQNEAQLEKSRLLSDRFSAERPKGSFSTLEIQRTEQGDSAMYLCASSSGQKRDEQFFGPGTRLTVL.